The following is a TCR beta chain sequence with its context. Its antigen remains unidentified. These data originate in a study of blood T cells in healthy people across ages. Overall study findings and caveats: Diversity estimated from one million T cells was considered an underestimate. A conclusive naive versus antigen-experienced comparison was prevented by the unsorted PBMCs. As age increased, TCR beta diversity per million T cells fell in a roughly linear fashion.

The CDR3 spans 13 residues. CDR1 and CDR2 from the germline V gene are ENHRY and SYGVKD. V gave up 0 bases and J gave up 8 bases, with 8 bases separating them. Primed by a sample-barcoded 5' primer and a J-beta primer mix, a second PCR proceeded for roughly 7 to 12 cycles. TCRdb passed the 5' RACE reads through MiXCR, listing each CDR3 protein once. The table includes roughly 1,500,000 distinct CDR3 sequences, roughly a third detected once. This receptor was obtained from a woman aged 25-40 years in good health. This chain connects TRBV10-3 to TRBJ2-1; no firm D call. The sample taken for sequencing was blood. CDR3 in DNA: TGTGCCATCAGTGAGTCCCCAGCCCATGAGCAGTTCTTC. Amino acids: CAISESPAHEQFF.